The rows below give T cell receptor beta chains drawn from one sample of a study of shared clonotypes between healthy human individuals. Libraries were prepared by immunoSEQ multiplex PCR; TCRdb keeps only in-frame clonotypes and omits some of them. The sample consists of a few hundred thousand clones, 75% to 80% of them appearing once. Sequencing was performed on PBMCs. The receptor set was obtained from a woman in her forties in good health. Some clones in this sample may be carry-over from other donors' samples. Each CDR3 is given with its conserved first and last residue. D genes are given only for firm matches. The size field is filled for only some rows; it gives once, few, many or a size class.

V: TRBV5-1; D: -; size: -; J: TRBJ2-5; DNA: TGCGCCAGCAGCCCAGGACAGTCCGGGACCCAGTACTTC; CDR3: CASSPGQSGTQYF
V: TRBV5-1; D: TRBD2; size: -; J: TRBJ2-7; DNA: TGCGCCAGCAGAAGGGGACTAGCGGGAGGGCCTGCCTACGAGCAGTACTTC; CDR3: CASRRGLAGGPAYEQYF
V: TRBV18; D: -; size: -; J: TRBJ2-2; DNA: TGTGCCAGCTCACCAGAAGAGGGCGGGGAGCTGTTTTTT; CDR3: CASSPEEGGELFF
V: TRBV27; D: -; size: -; J: TRBJ2-6; DNA: TGTGCCAGCAGTCCAGGGGTGGGGTCTGGGGCCAACGTCCTGACTTTC; CDR3: CASSPGVGSGANVLTF
V: TRBV27; D: TRBD1; size: -; J: TRBJ2-3; DNA: TGTGCCAGCAGTAGAGGGACAGGGGTTTTAGATACGCAGTATTTT; CDR3: CASSRGTGVLDTQYF
V: TRBV13; D: -; size: -; J: TRBJ2-7; DNA: TGTGCCAGCAGACACGGGGGAAACTACGAGCAGTACTTC; CDR3: CASRHGGNYEQYF
V: TRBV11-3; D: -; size: -; J: TRBJ2-4; DNA: TGTGCCAGCAGCTTAGATCTATTTGATCTAAAAGTAGCCAAAAACATTCAGTACTTC; CDR3: CASSLDLFDLKVAKNIQYF
V: TRBV28; D: -; size: once; J: TRBJ1-4; DNA: TGTGCCAGCAGTCGCATTCAGGGACCGAAAAATGAAAAACTGTTTTTT; CDR3: CASSRIQGPKNEKLFF
V: TRBV7-9; D: TRBD1; size: -; J: TRBJ2-7; DNA: TGTGCCAGCAGCTCGACAGGGGGTTCTGGGGAGCAGTACTTC; CDR3: CASSSTGGSGEQYF
V: TRBV18; D: -; size: once; J: TRBJ2-1; DNA: TGTGCCAGCTCACCACCAAATGTAGCGCTCTACAATGAGCAGTTCTTC; CDR3: CASSPPNVALYNEQFF
V: TRBV4-1; D: TRBD1; size: -; J: TRBJ1-2; DNA: TGCGCCAGCAGCCAATCTGCCGCATCGACAGGGAGGTACTATGGCTACACCTTC; CDR3: CASSQSAASTGRYYGYTF
V: TRBV10-3; D: TRBD1; size: once; J: TRBJ2-1; DNA: TGTGCCATCAGGGGGGACAGGACCCCAGCTACCACACACAATGAGCAGTTCTTC; CDR3: CAIRGDRTPATTHNEQFF
V: TRBV30; D: -; size: -; J: TRBJ1-3; DNA: TGTGCCTGGAGTGTATTAGGCGCTCTCTCTGGAAACACCATATATTTT; CDR3: CAWSVLGALSGNTIYF
V: TRBV28; D: -; size: -; J: TRBJ2-2; DNA: TGTGCCAGCAGTTTCTGGTTAGGGGCCGGCGGGGAGCTGTTTTTT; CDR3: CASSFWLGAGGELFF
V: TRBV18; D: TRBD2; size: -; J: TRBJ2-1; DNA: TGTGCCAGCTCAGCGCGGACTAGCGGGAGCGTGTGGAATGAGCAGTTCTTC; CDR3: CASSARTSGSVWNEQFF
V: TRBV6-1; D: -; size: -; J: TRBJ1-2; DNA: TGTGCCAGCAGGGCGACTGTAAACTATGGCTACACCTTC; CDR3: CASRATVNYGYTF
V: TRBV10-3; D: TRBD2; size: -; J: TRBJ2-1; DNA: TGTGCCATCAGTGAGTCGACTAGCGGCCGTGGTGCGGATGAGCAGTTCTTC; CDR3: CAISESTSGRGADEQFF
V: TRBV28; D: -; size: -; J: TRBJ1-5; DNA: TGTGCCAGCGGCCGGGACAGCAATCAGCCCCAGCATTTT; CDR3: CASGRDSNQPQHF
V: TRBV7-2; D: TRBD1; size: many; J: TRBJ2-1; DNA: TGTGCCAGCAGTTTAGGGACAGGGTCGTACAATGAGCAGTTCTTC; CDR3: CASSLGTGSYNEQFF
V: TRBV10-3; D: -; size: -; J: TRBJ1-1; DNA: TGTGCCCATGGGCCCGGAGACACTGAAGCTTTCTTT; CDR3: CAHGPGDTEAFF
V: TRBV11-2; D: TRBD1; size: -; J: TRBJ1-5; DNA: TGTGCCAGCAGCTCTCGGACAGGAGGTCAGCCCCAGCATTTT; CDR3: CASSSRTGGQPQHF
V: TRBV6-1; D: -; size: -; J: TRBJ2-7; DNA: TGTGCCAGCAGTTCGGGGGACGGGTGGAACGAGCAGTACTTC; CDR3: CASSSGDGWNEQYF
V: TRBV6-1; D: -; size: -; J: TRBJ1-4; DNA: TGTGCCAGCAGTTTTGGGGGACCGCCTAGGGGGAAACTGTTTTTT; CDR3: CASSFGGPPRGKLFF
V: TRBV7-2; D: TRBD2; size: -; J: TRBJ2-5; DNA: TGTGCCAGCAGCTTAGTAGCGGGAGTACTAGAGACCCAGTACTTC; CDR3: CASSLVAGVLETQYF
V: TRBV18; D: -; size: once; J: TRBJ1-2; DNA: TGTGCCAGCTCACCACCGAGTTTAGCTAACTATGGCTACACCTTC; CDR3: CASSPPSLANYGYTF
V: TRBV5-1; D: -; size: -; J: TRBJ1-6; DNA: TGCGCCAGCAGCTTAGGGGTCATAGAGGATTCACCCCTCCACTTT; CDR3: CASSLGVIEDSPLHF
V: TRBV9; D: TRBD2; size: -; J: TRBJ2-1; DNA: TGTGCCAGCAGCGCAGCGGGAGATGGACACAATGAGCAGTTCTTC; CDR3: CASSAAGDGHNEQFF
V: TRBV21-1; D: -; size: many; J: TRBJ2-3; DNA: TGTGCCAGCAACCGGGCCGGGGACGGGCGACTTTGCACAGATACGCAGTATTTT; CDR3: CASNRAGDGRLCTDTQYF
V: TRBV2; D: TRBD1; size: -; J: TRBJ2-2; DNA: TGTGCCAACAGGGGGACAGACACCGGGGAGCTGTTTTTT; CDR3: CANRGTDTGELFF
V: TRBV28; D: TRBD1; size: -; J: TRBJ2-1; DNA: TGTGCCAGCAACCCTCGGGACAGGGGCAAGTATGAGCAGTTCTTC; CDR3: CASNPRDRGKYEQFF
V: TRBV28; D: -; size: -; J: TRBJ1-1; DNA: TGTGCCAGCAGTCCGCGAGGAGGTCATCCTGAAGCTTTCTTT; CDR3: CASSPRGGHPEAFF
V: TRBV5-6; D: TRBD1; size: once; J: TRBJ1-1; DNA: TGTGCCAGCAGCACCGGGACAGGATGGAACACTGAAGCTTTCTTT; CDR3: CASSTGTGWNTEAFF
V: TRBV28; D: TRBD2; size: -; J: TRBJ2-1; DNA: TGTGCCAGCAGTTTCAGCCTAGCGGGAGCATACAATGAGCAGTTCTTC; CDR3: CASSFSLAGAYNEQFF
V: TRBV7-2; D: TRBD1; size: -; J: TRBJ2-1; DNA: TGTGCCAGCAGCTCCGCCGGGACAGGCTACAATGAGCAGTTCTTC; CDR3: CASSSAGTGYNEQFF
V: TRBV7-8; D: -; size: -; J: TRBJ1-2; DNA: TGTGCCAGCAGCTTACAGGGATATGGCTACACCTTC; CDR3: CASSLQGYGYTF
V: TRBV5-1; D: TRBD1; size: many; J: TRBJ1-1; DNA: TGCGCCAGCAGCTCCAGTTGGACAGGGCCGAACACTGAAGCTTTCTTT; CDR3: CASSSSWTGPNTEAFF
V: TRBV29-1; D: TRBD1; size: -; J: TRBJ2-7; DNA: TGCAGCGTTGAAGGGAGACAGGGGGTAACGGGTGAGCAGTACTTC; CDR3: CSVEGRQGVTGEQYF
V: TRBV7-9; D: -; size: -; J: TRBJ2-3; DNA: TGTGCCAGCAGCCACGCCGGGAGAACCGTCGATACGCAGTATTTT; CDR3: CASSHAGRTVDTQYF
V: TRBV6-1; D: -; size: -; J: TRBJ1-5; DNA: TGTGCCAGCAGCGAAGGGGGGGGCAATCAGCCCCAGCATTTT; CDR3: CASSEGGGNQPQHF
V: TRBV18; D: TRBD1; size: -; J: TRBJ1-2; DNA: TGTGCCAGCTCACAAGGACAGGAAGGTGGCTACACCTTC; CDR3: CASSQGQEGGYTF
V: TRBV10-3; D: TRBD1; size: -; J: TRBJ1-2; DNA: TGTGCCATCAGTGCAACAGGGGTAGCGGGGACCTATGGCTACACCTTC; CDR3: CAISATGVAGTYGYTF
V: TRBV28; D: TRBD1; size: -; J: TRBJ1-2; DNA: TGTGCCAGCAGTCGTAAAATACAGGGGGCGCGTCCTTATGGCTACACCTTC; CDR3: CASSRKIQGARPYGYTF
V: TRBV6-1; D: -; size: once; J: TRBJ2-1; DNA: TGTGCCAGCAGGATCAGGGTTTACAATGAGCAGTTCTTC; CDR3: CASRIRVYNEQFF
V: TRBV9; D: -; size: -; J: TRBJ1-2; DNA: TGTGCCAGTGAAGGCTATGGCTACACCTTC; CDR3: CASEGYGYTF
V: TRBV4-2; D: TRBD1; size: -; J: TRBJ2-2; DNA: TGTGCCAGCAGCCTTCAGGGGGAAGACGGGGAGCTGTTTTTT; CDR3: CASSLQGEDGELFF
V: TRBV10-3; D: -; size: -; J: TRBJ1-2; DNA: TGTGCCATCAGTGAGGGTCAGGGAACGAATGGCTACACCTTC; CDR3: CAISEGQGTNGYTF